A single T cell receptor (beta chain) is shown here with its context. Its antigen is unidentified. Germline CDR1 reads SGHVS; CDR2 reads FQNEAQ. J lost 7 bases, V lost 6 bases, and 9 bases had no gene match. CDR3 length equals 15 residues. This specimen comes from a study of T cell responses to AZD1222 COVID-19 vaccine. Study-level background: Second-dose recipients at about 4 or about 12 weeks were treated as one pooled group. Study-wide findings and caveats: Regions 160-218 and 743-854 held dominance among vaccine-associated CD4 TCRs, which spanned spike. Sampling captured repertoires only after the peak T cell response. Once two AZD1222 doses were given, Spike-specific TCR breadth and depth went up.

Using immunoSEQ multiplex PCR, the repertoire was profiled, and TCRdb retains in-frame clones only, with some absent. The repertoire includes over 110,000 clones, 80% to 90% of them detected once, and 1.6% sits in the top ten. Material: peripheral blood, obtained on day 0 of AZD1222 vaccination. The chain links TRBV7-8 to TRBJ2-7; 13 bases are shared with TRBD2. This TCR derives from an adult in good health. The CDR3 is CASRDGTSGVWEQYF. CDR3 coding DNA: TGTGCCAGCAGGGACGGGACTAGCGGGGTTTGGGAGCAGTACTTC.